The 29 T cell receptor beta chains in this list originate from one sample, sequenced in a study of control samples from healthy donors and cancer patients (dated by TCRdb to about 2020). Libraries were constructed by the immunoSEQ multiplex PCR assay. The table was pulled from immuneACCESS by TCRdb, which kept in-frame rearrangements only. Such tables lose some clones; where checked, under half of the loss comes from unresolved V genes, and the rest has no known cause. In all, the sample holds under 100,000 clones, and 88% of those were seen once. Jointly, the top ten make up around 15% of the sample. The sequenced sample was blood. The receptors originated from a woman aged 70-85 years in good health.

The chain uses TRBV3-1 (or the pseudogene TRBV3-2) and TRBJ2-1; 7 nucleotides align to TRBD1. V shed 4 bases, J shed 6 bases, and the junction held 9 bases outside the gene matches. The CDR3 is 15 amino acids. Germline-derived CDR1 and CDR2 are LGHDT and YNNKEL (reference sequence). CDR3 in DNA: TGTGCCAGCAGCCTCTCCCCCCACAGGGGCAATGAGCAGTTCTTC. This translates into CASSLSPHRGNEQFF.

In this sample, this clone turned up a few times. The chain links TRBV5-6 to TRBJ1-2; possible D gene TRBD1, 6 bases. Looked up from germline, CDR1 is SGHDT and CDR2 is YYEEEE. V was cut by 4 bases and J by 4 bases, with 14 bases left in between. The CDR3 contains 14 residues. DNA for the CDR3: TGTGCCAGCAGCCCTAGGACAGTGATCTATGGCTACACCTTC. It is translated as CASSPRTVIYGYTF.

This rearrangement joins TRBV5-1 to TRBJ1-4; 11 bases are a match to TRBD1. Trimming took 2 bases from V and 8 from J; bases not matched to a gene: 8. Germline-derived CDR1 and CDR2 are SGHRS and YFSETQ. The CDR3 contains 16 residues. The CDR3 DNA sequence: TGCGCCAGCAGCTTTTCCCCGGGACAGGGGGGCGAAAAACTGTTTTTT. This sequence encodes CASSFSPGQGGEKLFF.

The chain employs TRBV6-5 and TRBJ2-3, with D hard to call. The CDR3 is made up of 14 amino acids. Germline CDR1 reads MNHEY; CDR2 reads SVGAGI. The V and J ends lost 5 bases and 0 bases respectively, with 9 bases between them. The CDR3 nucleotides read TGTGCCAGCAGTATGACGGATAGCACAGATACGCAGTATTTT. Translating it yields CASSMTDSTDTQYF.

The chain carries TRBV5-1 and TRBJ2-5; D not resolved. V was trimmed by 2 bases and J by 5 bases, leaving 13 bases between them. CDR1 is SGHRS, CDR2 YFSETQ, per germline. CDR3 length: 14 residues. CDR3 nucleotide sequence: TGCGCCAGCAGCTTATCGACACTTTGGGAGACCCAGTACTTC. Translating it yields CASSLSTLWETQYF.

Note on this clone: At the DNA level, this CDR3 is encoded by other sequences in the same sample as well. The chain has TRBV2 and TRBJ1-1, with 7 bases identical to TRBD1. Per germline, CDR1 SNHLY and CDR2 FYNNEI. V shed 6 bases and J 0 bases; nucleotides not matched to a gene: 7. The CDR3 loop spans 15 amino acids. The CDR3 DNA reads TGTGCCAGCAGCAGGGGGGGACAGCTGAACACTGAAGCTTTCTTT. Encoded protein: CASSRGGQLNTEAFF.

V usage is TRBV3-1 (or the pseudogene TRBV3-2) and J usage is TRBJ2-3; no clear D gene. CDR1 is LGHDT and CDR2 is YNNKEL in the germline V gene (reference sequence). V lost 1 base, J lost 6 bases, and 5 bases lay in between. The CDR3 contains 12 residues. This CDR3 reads CASSQVQDTQYF. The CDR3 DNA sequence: TGTGCCAGCAGCCAAGTCCAGGATACGCAGTATTTT.

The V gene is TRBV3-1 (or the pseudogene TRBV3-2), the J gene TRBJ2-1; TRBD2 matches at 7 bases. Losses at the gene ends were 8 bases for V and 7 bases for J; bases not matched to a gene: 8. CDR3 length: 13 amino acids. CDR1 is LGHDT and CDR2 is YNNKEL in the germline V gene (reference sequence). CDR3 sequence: CASRGGRRNEQFF. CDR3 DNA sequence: TGTGCCAGCCGGGGAGGGCGTCGGAATGAGCAGTTCTTC.

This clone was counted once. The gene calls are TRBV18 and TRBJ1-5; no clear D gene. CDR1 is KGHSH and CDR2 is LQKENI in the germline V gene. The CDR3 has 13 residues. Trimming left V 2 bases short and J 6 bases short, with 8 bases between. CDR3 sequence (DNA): TGTGCCAGCTCACCAGGGCAAAGTCAGCCCCAGCATTTT. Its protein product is CASSPGQSQPQHF.

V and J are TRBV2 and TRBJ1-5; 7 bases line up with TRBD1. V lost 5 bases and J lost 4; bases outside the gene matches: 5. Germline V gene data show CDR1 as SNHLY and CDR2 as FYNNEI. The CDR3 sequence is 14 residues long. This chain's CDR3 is CASSWGQTNQPQHF. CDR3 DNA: TGTGCCAGCAGTTGGGGACAGACTAATCAGCCCCAGCATTTT.

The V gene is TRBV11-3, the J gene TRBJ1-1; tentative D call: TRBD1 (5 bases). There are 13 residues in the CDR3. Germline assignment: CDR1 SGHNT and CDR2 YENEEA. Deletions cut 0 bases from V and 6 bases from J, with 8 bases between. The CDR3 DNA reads TGTGCCAGCAGCTTAGAGTTGGGGGCTGAAGCTTTCTTT. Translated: CASSLELGAEAFF.

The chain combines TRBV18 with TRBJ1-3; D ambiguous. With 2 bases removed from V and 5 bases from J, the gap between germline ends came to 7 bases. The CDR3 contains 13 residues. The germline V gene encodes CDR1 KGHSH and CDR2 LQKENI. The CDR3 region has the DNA TGTGCCAGCTCACCAGAAGCAAGAAACACCATATATTTT. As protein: CASSPEARNTIYF.

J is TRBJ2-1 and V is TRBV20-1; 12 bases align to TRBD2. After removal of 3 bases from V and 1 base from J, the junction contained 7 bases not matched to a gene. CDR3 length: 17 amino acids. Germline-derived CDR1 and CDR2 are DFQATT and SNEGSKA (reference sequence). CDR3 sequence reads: CSASSLAGGVSYNEQFF. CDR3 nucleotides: TGCAGTGCTAGTAGCCTAGCGGGAGGGGTGTCCTACAATGAGCAGTTCTTC.

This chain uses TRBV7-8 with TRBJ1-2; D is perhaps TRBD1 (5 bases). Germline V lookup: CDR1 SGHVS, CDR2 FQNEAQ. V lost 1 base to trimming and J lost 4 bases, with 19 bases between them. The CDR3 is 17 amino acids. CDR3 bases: TGTGCCAGCAGCTTAGTCTTCTCAGGGCGGCAGGGCTATGGCTACACCTTC. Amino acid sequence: CASSLVFSGRQGYGYTF.

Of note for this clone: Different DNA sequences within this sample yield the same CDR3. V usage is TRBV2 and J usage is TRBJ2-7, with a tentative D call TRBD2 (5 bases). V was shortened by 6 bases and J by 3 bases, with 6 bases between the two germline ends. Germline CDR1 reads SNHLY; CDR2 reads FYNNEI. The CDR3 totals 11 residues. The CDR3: CASSGDYEQYF. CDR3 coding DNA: TGTGCCAGCAGCGGGGACTACGAGCAGTACTTC. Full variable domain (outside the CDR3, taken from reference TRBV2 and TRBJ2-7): EPEVTQTPSHQVTQMGQEVILRCVPISNHLYFYWYRQILGQKVEFLVSFYNNEISEKSEIFDDQFSVERPDGSNFTLKIRSTKLEDSAMYFCASSGDYEQYFGPGTRLTVT.

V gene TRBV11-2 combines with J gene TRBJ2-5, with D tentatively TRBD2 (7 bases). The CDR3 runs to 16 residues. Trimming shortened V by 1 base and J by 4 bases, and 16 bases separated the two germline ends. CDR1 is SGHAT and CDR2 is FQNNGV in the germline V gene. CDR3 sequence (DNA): TGTGCCAGCAGCTTAGTCCCTAGCGGAGGGGGAGAGACCCAGTACTTC. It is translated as CASSLVPSGGGETQYF. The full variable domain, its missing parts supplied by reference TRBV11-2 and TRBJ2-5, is EAGVAQSPRYKIIEKRQSVAFWCNPISGHATLYWYQQILGQGPKLLIQFQNNGVVDDSQLPKDRFSAERLKGVDSTLKIQPAKLEDSAVYLCASSLVPSGGGETQYFGPGTRLLVL.

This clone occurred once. The CDR3 loop reads CASGQGTNTEAFF. The CDR3 DNA is TGCGCCAGCGGACAGGGTACGAACACTGAAGCTTTCTTT. V usage is TRBV5-1 and J usage is TRBJ1-1, with 8 nucleotides matching TRBD1. The CDR3 runs to 13 residues. The germline V gene has CDR1 SGHRS and CDR2 YFSETQ. The V segment lost 7 bases and the J segment 1 base; nucleotides outside the gene matches: 3.

The CDR3 spells CAIRGGGTDTQYF. For the CDR3, the DNA is TGTGCCATCCGAGGAGGTGGCACAGATACGCAGTATTTT. This sequence joins TRBV10-3 and TRBJ2-3; possibly TRBD2 for D (5 bases). The germline CDR1 and CDR2 sequences are ENHRY and SYGVKD. V was pared by 8 bases and J by 1 base, with 10 bases between. This CDR3 is 13 amino acids long.

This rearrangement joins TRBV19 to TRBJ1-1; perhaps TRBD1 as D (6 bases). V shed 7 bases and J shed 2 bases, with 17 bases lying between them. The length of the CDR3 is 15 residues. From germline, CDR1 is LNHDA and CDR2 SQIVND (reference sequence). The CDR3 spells CASKSDRSGNTEAFF. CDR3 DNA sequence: TGTGCCAGTAAGTCTGACAGGTCGGGAAACACTGAAGCTTTCTTT.

Here the CDR3 reads CSVGAGGTNEQFF. For the CDR3, the DNA is TGCAGCGTAGGAGCGGGGGGGACTAATGAGCAGTTCTTC. The rearrangement links TRBV29-1 to TRBJ2-1; TRBD2 matches at 10 bases. Looked up from germline, CDR1 is SQVTM and CDR2 is ANQGSEA. V trimming: 6 bases; J trimming: 7 bases; junction bases outside the gene matches: 6. The CDR3 loop spans 13 amino acids.

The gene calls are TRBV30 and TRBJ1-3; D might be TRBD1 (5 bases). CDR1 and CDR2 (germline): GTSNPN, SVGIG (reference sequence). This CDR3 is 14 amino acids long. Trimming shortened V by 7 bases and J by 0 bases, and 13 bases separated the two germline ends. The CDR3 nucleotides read TGTGCCTTCCGCGCGGGGGGCTCTGGAAACACCATATATTTT. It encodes CAFRAGGSGNTIYF.

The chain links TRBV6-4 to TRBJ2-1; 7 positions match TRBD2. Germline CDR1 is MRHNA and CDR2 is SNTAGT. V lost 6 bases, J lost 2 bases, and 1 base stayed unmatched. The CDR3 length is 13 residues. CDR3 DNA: TGTGCCAGCAGGACTAGCACCTACAATGAGCAGTTCTTC. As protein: CASRTSTYNEQFF.

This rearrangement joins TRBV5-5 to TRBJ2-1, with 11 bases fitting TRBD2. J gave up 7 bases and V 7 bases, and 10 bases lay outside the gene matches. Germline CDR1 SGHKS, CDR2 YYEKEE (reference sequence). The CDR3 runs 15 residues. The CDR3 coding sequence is TGTGCCAGCTCCACCACTAGCGGGAGTCAGAATGAGCAGTTCTTC. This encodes CASSTTSGSQNEQFF.

Written as DNA, the CDR3 is TGTGCCAGCAGCCGTCAGGAGTACGAGCAGTACTTC. Translating it yields CASSRQEYEQYF. V usage is TRBV5-4 and J usage is TRBJ2-7; D gene uncertain. Germline assignment: CDR1 SGHNT and CDR2 YYREEE (reference sequence). V lost 4 bases to trimming and J lost 4 bases, with 9 bases between them. This CDR3 contains 12 residues.

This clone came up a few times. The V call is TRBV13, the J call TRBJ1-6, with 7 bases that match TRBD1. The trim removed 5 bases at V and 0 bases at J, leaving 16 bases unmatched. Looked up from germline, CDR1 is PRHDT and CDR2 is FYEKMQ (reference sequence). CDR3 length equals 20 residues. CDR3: CASSPPRTGGISSYNSPLHF. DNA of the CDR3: TGTGCCAGCAGCCCACCCCGGACAGGAGGGATTAGCTCCTATAATTCACCCCTCCACTTT.

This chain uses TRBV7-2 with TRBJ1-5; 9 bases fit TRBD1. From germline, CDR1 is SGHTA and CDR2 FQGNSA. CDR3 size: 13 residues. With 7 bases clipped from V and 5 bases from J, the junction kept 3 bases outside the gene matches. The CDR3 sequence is CASKGTGHQPQHF. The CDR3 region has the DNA TGTGCCAGCAAGGGGACAGGGCATCAGCCCCAGCATTTT.

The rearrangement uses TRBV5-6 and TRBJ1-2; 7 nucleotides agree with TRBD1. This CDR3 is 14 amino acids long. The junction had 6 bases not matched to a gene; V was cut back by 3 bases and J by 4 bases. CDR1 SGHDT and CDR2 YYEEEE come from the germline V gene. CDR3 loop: CASSYRQGVYGYTF. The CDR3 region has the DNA TGTGCCAGCAGCTACCGACAGGGCGTCTATGGCTACACCTTC.

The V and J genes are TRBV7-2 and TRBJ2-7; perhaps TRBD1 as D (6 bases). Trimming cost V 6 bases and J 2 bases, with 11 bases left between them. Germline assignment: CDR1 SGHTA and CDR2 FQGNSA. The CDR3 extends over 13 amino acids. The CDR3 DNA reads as TGTGCCAGCAGGGCCGGGACAACCTACGAGCAGTACTTC. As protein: CASRAGTTYEQYF.

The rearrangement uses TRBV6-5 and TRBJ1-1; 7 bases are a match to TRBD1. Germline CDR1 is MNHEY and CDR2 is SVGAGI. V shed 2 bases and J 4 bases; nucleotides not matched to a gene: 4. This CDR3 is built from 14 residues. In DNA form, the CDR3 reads TGTGCCAGCAGTTACCCTGACAGGGTCACTGAAGCTTTCTTT. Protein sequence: CASSYPDRVTEAFF.